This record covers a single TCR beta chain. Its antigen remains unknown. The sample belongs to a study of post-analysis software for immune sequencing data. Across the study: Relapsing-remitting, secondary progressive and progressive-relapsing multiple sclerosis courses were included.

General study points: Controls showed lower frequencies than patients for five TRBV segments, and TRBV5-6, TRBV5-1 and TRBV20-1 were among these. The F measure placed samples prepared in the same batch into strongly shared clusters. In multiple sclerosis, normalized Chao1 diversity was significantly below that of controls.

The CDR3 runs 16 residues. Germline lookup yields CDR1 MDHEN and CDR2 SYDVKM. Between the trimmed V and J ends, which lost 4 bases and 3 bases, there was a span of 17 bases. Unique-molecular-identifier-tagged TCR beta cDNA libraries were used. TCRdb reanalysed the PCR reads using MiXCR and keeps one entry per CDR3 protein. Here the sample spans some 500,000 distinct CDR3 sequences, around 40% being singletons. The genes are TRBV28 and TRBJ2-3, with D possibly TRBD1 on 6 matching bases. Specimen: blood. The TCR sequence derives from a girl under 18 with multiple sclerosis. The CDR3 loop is CASSSADSARTDTQYF. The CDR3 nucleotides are TGTGCCAGCAGTTCCGCGGACAGCGCCCGGACAGATACGCAGTATTTT.